This TCR beta chain was retrieved from a study of identifying expanded T cells in peripheral blood. Notes on the study in general: Differentially abundant clones: 0.95 to 1.5 between replicates, roughly 16 at 2 to 3 weeks, 19 to 20 at four. Variance in clone template counts between approximately 2-week samples significantly increased with total template count across all healthy donors.

This CDR3 spans 13 amino acids. The V gene lost 6 bases and the J gene lost 6 bases, with 9 bases spanning the gap. Germline V lookup: CDR1 SNHLY, CDR2 FYNNEI. The assay was immunoSEQ multiplex PCR, and TCRdb's table has in-frame clones only and misses some. Of about 100,000 clones in the sample, roughly 88% were seen once. This clone is a singleton in its sample. Its specificity is unknown. The sequence came from a person between 18 and 75 years old in good health. The sample comprised blood. The gene calls are TRBV2 and TRBJ1-6; D is perhaps TRBD1 (5 bases). CDR3 amino acids: CASSKTVNSPLHF. The CDR3 DNA sequence: TGTGCCAGCAGCAAGACAGTTAATTCACCCCTCCACTTT.